A selection of T cell receptor beta chains follows, all from one sample in a study of shared clonotypes between healthy human individuals. Profiled with immunoSEQ multiplex PCR; TCRdb holds only in-frame clones, not every one. The table records roughly 850,000 clones, roughly 96% of them present only once. What was sequenced was naive CD8+ T cells sorted from blood. These receptor sequences come from a man under 40 in good health. The CDR3 runs from the conserved cysteine through the conserved F or W. D genes are given only for firm matches. Clone size is shown for a subset of rows, as once, few, many or a class of expanded clone.

j_call: TRBJ1-4
v_call: TRBV28
d_call: NA
clone_size: NA
cdr3_nt: TGTGCCAGCAGTTACCCCATCGCGGGGGAAAAACTGTTTTTT
cdr3_aa: CASSYPIAGEKLFF

j_call: TRBJ2-1
v_call: TRBV13
d_call: NA
clone_size: once
cdr3_nt: TGTGCCAGCAGCTTTGGTGACAGCCACAATGAGCAGTTCTTC
cdr3_aa: CASSFGDSHNEQFF

j_call: TRBJ1-4
v_call: TRBV2
d_call: NA
clone_size: NA
cdr3_nt: TGTGCCAGCAGTGGAGTTCCCGACCGTGCAACTAATGAAAAACTGTTTTTT
cdr3_aa: CASSGVPDRATNEKLFF

j_call: TRBJ2-7
v_call: TRBV7-8
d_call: NA
clone_size: NA
cdr3_nt: TGTGCCAGCAGCTTTCGCGGGGGCCCCTACGAGCAGTACTTC
cdr3_aa: CASSFRGGPYEQYF

j_call: TRBJ2-5
v_call: TRBV7-2
d_call: NA
clone_size: NA
cdr3_nt: TGTGCCAGCAGCTTAAATCAACCGAGGCAGTCCCAGTACTTC
cdr3_aa: CASSLNQPRQSQYF

j_call: TRBJ2-2
v_call: TRBV18
d_call: TRBD1
clone_size: NA
cdr3_nt: TGTGCCAGCTCATCGCGTGTCAAGGGGGCAGACACCGGGGAGCTGTTTTTT
cdr3_aa: CASSSRVKGADTGELFF

j_call: TRBJ2-7
v_call: TRBV11-2
d_call: TRBD1
clone_size: NA
cdr3_nt: TGTGCCAGCAGCTTAGAACCACAGGGGTTAAGCTCCTACGAGCAGTACTTC
cdr3_aa: CASSLEPQGLSSYEQYF

j_call: TRBJ2-7
v_call: TRBV27
d_call: NA
clone_size: NA
cdr3_nt: TGTGCCAGCAGTCTGTACGTGGGCTCCTACGAGCAGTACTTC
cdr3_aa: CASSLYVGSYEQYF

j_call: TRBJ2-7
v_call: TRBV14
d_call: NA
clone_size: NA
cdr3_nt: TGTGCCAGCAGCCACTTTAGCCCCTACGAGCAGTACTTC
cdr3_aa: CASSHFSPYEQYF

j_call: TRBJ2-1
v_call: TRBV7-9
d_call: NA
clone_size: NA
cdr3_nt: TGTGCCAGCAGCCCACTAGTTTTCTCGGTTAATGAGCAGTTCTTC
cdr3_aa: CASSPLVFSVNEQFF

j_call: TRBJ1-2
v_call: TRBV29-1
d_call: TRBD1
clone_size: NA
cdr3_nt: TGCAGCGTCACTCCGACAGGGAACTATGGCTACACCTTC
cdr3_aa: CSVTPTGNYGYTF

j_call: TRBJ2-6
v_call: TRBV9
d_call: TRBD2
clone_size: NA
cdr3_nt: TGTGCCAGCAGCGTAGTCAGCGGGGTAGGGGCCAACGTCCTGACTTTC
cdr3_aa: CASSVVSGVGANVLTF

j_call: TRBJ1-5
v_call: TRBV28
d_call: TRBD1
clone_size: NA
cdr3_nt: TGTGCCAGCAGTTTACCACAGGGGGCGCGTCAGCCCCAGCATTTT
cdr3_aa: CASSLPQGARQPQHF

j_call: TRBJ2-1
v_call: TRBV4-1
d_call: TRBD2
clone_size: NA
cdr3_nt: TGCGCCAGCAGCCAGTATAGCGGGAGCTCCTACAATGAGCAGTTCTTC
cdr3_aa: CASSQYSGSSYNEQFF

j_call: TRBJ2-7
v_call: TRBV6-5
d_call: NA
clone_size: NA
cdr3_nt: TGTGCCAGCTGGAACAGGGTATCCTACGAGCAGTACTTC
cdr3_aa: CASWNRVSYEQYF

j_call: TRBJ2-3
v_call: TRBV7-9
d_call: NA
clone_size: NA
cdr3_nt: TGTGCCAGCAGCTCAGCCGGGTATCCTCAGGATTTT
cdr3_aa: CASSSAGYPQDF

j_call: TRBJ1-1
v_call: TRBV11-2
d_call: NA
clone_size: NA
cdr3_nt: TGTGCCAGCAGCTTCCCTCGGGGCCTGAACACTGAAGCTTTCTTT
cdr3_aa: CASSFPRGLNTEAFF

j_call: TRBJ2-5
v_call: TRBV7-9
d_call: TRBD2
clone_size: NA
cdr3_nt: TGTGCCAGCAGCTTAGGTATAGCGGGATTACAAGAGACCCAGTACTTC
cdr3_aa: CASSLGIAGLQETQYF

j_call: TRBJ2-7
v_call: TRBV11-2
d_call: TRBD2
clone_size: NA
cdr3_nt: TGTGCCAGCAGCTTAGCTACTAGCGGGTCTTCCTACGAGCAGTACTTC
cdr3_aa: CASSLATSGSSYEQYF

j_call: TRBJ2-3
v_call: TRBV11-2
d_call: NA
clone_size: NA
cdr3_nt: TGTGCCAGCAGACTTAGCACAGATACGCAGTATTTT
cdr3_aa: CASRLSTDTQYF

j_call: TRBJ1-5
v_call: TRBV15
d_call: NA
clone_size: NA
cdr3_nt: TGTGCCACCAGCACGAGGGACAATCAGCCCCAGCATTTT
cdr3_aa: CATSTRDNQPQHF

j_call: TRBJ2-7
v_call: TRBV6-4
d_call: NA
clone_size: NA
cdr3_nt: TGTGCCAGCAGTGGGGAAACCTACGAGCAGTACTTC
cdr3_aa: CASSGETYEQYF